The 10 T cell receptor beta chains in this list originate from one sample, sequenced in a study of T-cell reconstitution after alpha-beta-depleted transplantation in children. The TCRbeta library was prepared with unique molecular identifiers. MiXCR was run by TCRdb on the PCR reads, yielding one entry per CDR3 protein. The sample consists of over 200,000 distinct CDR3 sequences, approximately 11% of them appearing once. The material was PBMCs, obtained before TCRalphabeta/CD19-depleted stem cell transplant. Source of these receptors: a child under two years old with acute myeloid leukemia, due to receive a stem cell transplant.

This clonotype has just a few counts. In DNA, the CDR3 is TGCGCCAGCAGCTTGGGAACTCTGGGTGAGCAGTACTTC. This sequence encodes CASSLGTLGEQYF. V usage is TRBV5-1 and J usage is TRBJ2-7; D gene uncertain. The CDR3 runs 13 residues. Germline V gene sequence: CDR1 SGHRS, CDR2 YFSETQ. V lost 0 bases, J lost 7 bases, and 11 bases lay in between.

This clonotype was seen many times. The V and J genes are TRBV20-1 and TRBJ2-3; D might be TRBD2 (6 bases). This CDR3 spans 14 amino acids. Between the trimmed V and J ends, which lost 5 bases and 6 bases, there was a span of 18 bases. The V gene's germline CDR1 is DFQATT and CDR2 SNEGSKA (reference sequence). The CDR3 DNA reads as TGCAGTGCTGGCAGGGACTCGCCAGGTGATACGCAGTATTTT. It specifies CSAGRDSPGDTQYF.

This clonotype occurred many times. V gene TRBV5-4 combines with J gene TRBJ2-5, with TRBD1 as a possible D gene (6 bases). Germline V gene lookup returns CDR1 SGHNT and CDR2 YYREEE (reference sequence). Trimming pared 1 base from V and 3 bases from J, leaving 7 bases between. The CDR3 consists of 13 residues. CDR3 sequence (DNA): TGTGCCAGCAGCTTGTACAGGGAAGAGACCCAGTACTTC. Protein product: CASSLYREETQYF.

Comment on this clonotype: A much larger clone differs by one base, so this may be a read error. This chain links TRBV12-3 or TRBV12-4 with TRBJ2-5; TRBD1 is a possible D gene (5 bases). The CDR3 covers 14 residues. The CDR3 sequence: CASSFRVDGETQHF. Here the CDR3 DNA reads TGTGCCAGCAGTTTCAGGGTTGATGGCGAGACCCAGCACTTC.

This clonotype was observed a few times. The V gene is TRBV20-1, the J gene TRBJ1-5; D gene ambiguous. Germline V gives CDR1 DFQATT, CDR2 SNEGSKA (reference sequence). V was clipped by 0 bases and J by 1 base, with 10 bases between them. The CDR3 consists of 15 residues. The CDR3 DNA is TGCAGTGCTAGAGATAGATCGAGGAGCAATCAGCCCCAGCATTTT. Protein product: CSARDRSRSNQPQHF.

This clonotype was found many times. The rearrangement uses TRBV11-2 and TRBJ2-6, with TRBD1 as a possible D gene (5 bases). Trimming removed 4 bases at V and 3 bases at J, with 10 bases between. The germline V gene has CDR1 SGHAT and CDR2 FQNNGV. The CDR3 has 15 amino acids. The CDR3 DNA is TGTGCCAGCAGCTCCCAGGGTTATGGGGCCAACGTCCTGACTTTC. Translating it yields CASSSQGYGANVLTF.

At least ten counts were recorded for this clonotype. The CDR3 DNA follows: TGTGCCAGCAGTTTCCTGGGAAGCTCTGGGGCCAACGTCCTGACTTTC. It is translated as CASSFLGSSGANVLTF. The chain uses TRBV12-3 or TRBV12-4 and TRBJ2-6, with D hard to call. This CDR3 is built from 16 residues. Trimming stripped 3 bases from V and 0 bases from J, with 9 bases between.

This clonotype came up many times. The chain combines TRBV7-2 with TRBJ2-3; 8 bases align to TRBD2. V was pared by 2 bases and J by 0 bases, with 1 base of the junction left unmatched. CDR1 SGHTA and CDR2 FQGNSA come from the germline V gene. This CDR3 is 15 amino acids long. The CDR3 loop reads CASSLSSGSTDTQYF. The CDR3 DNA is TGTGCCAGCAGCTTATCTAGCGGGAGCACAGATACGCAGTATTTT.

This clonotype was counted ten times or more. The gene calls are TRBV10-3 and TRBJ1-4, with D unclear. The CDR3 covers 12 residues. Trimming removed 6 bases from V and 8 bases from J, with 10 bases in between. In germline, CDR1 is ENHRY, CDR2 SYGVKD. In DNA, the CDR3 is TGTGCCATCAGCGGACCCGGAGAAAAACTGTTTTTT. This encodes CAISGPGEKLFF.

There are many counts of this clonotype. The genes are TRBV7-8 and TRBJ2-1; D is possibly TRBD2 (6 bases). The germline V and J ends were trimmed by 3 bases and 4 bases, with 10 bases remaining between them. The CDR3 contains 14 residues. Germline CDR1 is SGHVS and CDR2 is FQNEAQ. The CDR3 region is CASSFGTSYNEQFF. CDR3 coding DNA: TGTGCCAGCAGCTTCGGGACTTCATACAATGAGCAGTTCTTC.